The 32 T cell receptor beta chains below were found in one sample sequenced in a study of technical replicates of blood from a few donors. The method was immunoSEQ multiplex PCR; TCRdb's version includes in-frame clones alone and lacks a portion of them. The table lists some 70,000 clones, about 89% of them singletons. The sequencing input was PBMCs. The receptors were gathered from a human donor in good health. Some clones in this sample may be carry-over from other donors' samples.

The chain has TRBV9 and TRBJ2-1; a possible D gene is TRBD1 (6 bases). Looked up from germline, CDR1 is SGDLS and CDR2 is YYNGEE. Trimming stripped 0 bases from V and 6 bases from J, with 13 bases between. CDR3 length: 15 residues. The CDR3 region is CASSVATGLLNEQFF. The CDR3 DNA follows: TGTGCCAGCAGCGTAGCTACAGGGCTTCTCAATGAGCAGTTCTTC.

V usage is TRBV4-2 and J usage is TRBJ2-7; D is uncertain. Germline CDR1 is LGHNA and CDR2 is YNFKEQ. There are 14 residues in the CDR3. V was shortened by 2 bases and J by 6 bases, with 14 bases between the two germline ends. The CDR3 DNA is TGTGCCAGCAGCCAAAAATTGGGCCTTGTCGAGCAGTACTTC. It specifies CASSQKLGLVEQYF.

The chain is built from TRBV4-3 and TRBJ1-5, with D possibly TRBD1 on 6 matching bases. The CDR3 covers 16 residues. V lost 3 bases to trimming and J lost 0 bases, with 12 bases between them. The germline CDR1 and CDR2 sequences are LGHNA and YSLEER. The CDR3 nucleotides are TGCGCCAGCAGCCAGGGGGCTGAATATAGCAATCAGCCCCAGCATTTT. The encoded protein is CASSQGAEYSNQPQHF.

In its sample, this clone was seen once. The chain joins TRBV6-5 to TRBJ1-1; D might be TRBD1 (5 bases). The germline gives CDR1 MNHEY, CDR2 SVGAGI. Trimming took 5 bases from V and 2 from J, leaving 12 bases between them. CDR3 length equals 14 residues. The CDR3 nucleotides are TGTGCCAGCAGTCCACGACAGAAAAACACTGAAGCTTTCTTT. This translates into CASSPRQKNTEAFF.

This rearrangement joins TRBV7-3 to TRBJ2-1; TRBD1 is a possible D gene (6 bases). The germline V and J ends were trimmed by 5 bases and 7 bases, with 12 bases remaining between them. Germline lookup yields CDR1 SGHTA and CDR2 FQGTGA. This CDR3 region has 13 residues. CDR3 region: CASSVLQGNEQFF. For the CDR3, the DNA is TGTGCCAGCAGCGTCCTGCAGGGGAATGAGCAGTTCTTC.

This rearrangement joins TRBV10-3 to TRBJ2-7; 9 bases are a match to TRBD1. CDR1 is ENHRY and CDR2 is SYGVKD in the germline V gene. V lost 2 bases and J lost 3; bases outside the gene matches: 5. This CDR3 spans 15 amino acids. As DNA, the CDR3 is TGTGCCATCAGTGAGGAAGGGACAGGGTTCTACGAGCAGTACTTC. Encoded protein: CAISEEGTGFYEQYF.

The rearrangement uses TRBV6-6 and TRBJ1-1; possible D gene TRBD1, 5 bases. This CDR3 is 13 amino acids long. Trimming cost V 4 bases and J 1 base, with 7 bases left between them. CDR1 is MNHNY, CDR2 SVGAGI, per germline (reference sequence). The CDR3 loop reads CASSSGGNTEAFF. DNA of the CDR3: TGTGCCAGCAGTTCGGGGGGGAACACTGAAGCTTTCTTT.

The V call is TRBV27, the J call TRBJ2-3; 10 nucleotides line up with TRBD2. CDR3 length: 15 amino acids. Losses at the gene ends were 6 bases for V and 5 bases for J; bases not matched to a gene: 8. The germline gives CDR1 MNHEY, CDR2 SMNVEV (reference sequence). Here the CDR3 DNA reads TGTGCCAGCAGCACTCTAGCGGGAGAGAGAGATACGCAGTATTTT. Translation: CASSTLAGERDTQYF.

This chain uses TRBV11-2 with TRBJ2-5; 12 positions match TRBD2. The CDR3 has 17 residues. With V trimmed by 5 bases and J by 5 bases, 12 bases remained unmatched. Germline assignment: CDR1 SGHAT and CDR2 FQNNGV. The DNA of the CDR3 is TGTGCCAGCAGCCCCGGTCTAGCGGGAGGGCCGGGGGAGACCCAGTACTTC. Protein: CASSPGLAGGPGETQYF.

CDR3 sequence reads: CASSPAGLTRNEQFF. The CDR3 nucleotides read TGTGCCAGCAGCCCCGCTGGACTAACACGGAATGAGCAGTTCTTC. V usage is TRBV7-8 and J usage is TRBJ2-1; D may be TRBD2 (6 bases). Germline-derived CDR1 and CDR2 are SGHVS and FQNEAQ. V gave up 5 bases and J gave up 7 bases, with 18 bases separating them. CDR3 size: 15 residues.

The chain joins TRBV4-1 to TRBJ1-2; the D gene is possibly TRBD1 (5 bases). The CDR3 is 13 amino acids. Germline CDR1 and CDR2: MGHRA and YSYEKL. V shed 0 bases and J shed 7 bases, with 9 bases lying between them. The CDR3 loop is CASSQDQGGGYTF. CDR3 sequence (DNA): TGCGCCAGCAGCCAAGACCAGGGCGGTGGCTACACCTTC.

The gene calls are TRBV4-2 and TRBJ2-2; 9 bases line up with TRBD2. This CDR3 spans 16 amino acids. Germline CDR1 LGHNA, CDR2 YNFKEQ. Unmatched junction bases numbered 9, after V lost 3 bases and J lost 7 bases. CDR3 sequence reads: CASSQAAGGRIGELFF. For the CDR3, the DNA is TGTGCCAGCAGCCAGGCGGCGGGAGGGCGGATCGGGGAGCTGTTTTTT.

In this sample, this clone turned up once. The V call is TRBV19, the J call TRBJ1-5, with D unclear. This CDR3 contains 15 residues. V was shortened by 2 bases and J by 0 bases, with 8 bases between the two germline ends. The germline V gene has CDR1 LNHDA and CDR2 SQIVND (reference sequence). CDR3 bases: TGTGCCAGTAGTATAACAGACTATAGCAATCAGCCCCAGCATTTT. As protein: CASSITDYSNQPQHF.

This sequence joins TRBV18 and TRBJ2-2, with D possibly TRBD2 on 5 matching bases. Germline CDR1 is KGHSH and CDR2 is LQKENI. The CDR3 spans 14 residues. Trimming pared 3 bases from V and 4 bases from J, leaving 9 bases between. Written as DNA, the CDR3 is TGTGCCAGCTCACCGAACGGGGTCACCGGGGAGCTGTTTTTT. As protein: CASSPNGVTGELFF. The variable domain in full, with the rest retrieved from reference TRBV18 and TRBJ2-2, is NAGVMQNPRHLVRRRGQEARLRCSPMKGHSHVYWYRQLPEEGLKFMVYLQKENIIDESGMPKERFSAEFPKEGPSILRIQQVVRGDSAAYFCASSPNGVTGELFFGEGSRLTVL.

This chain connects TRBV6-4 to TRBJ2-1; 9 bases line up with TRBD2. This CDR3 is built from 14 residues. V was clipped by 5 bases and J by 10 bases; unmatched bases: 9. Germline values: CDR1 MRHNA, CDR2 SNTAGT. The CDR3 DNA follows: TGTGCCAGCAGTAGGAATAGCGGGAGAGACGAGCAGTTCTTC. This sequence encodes CASSRNSGRDEQFF.

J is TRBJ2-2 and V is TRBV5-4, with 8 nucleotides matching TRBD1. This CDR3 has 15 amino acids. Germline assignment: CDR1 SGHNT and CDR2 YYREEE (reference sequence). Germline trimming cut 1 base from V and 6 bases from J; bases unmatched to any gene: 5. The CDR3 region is CASSLFQGAPGELFF. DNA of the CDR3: TGTGCCAGCAGCTTGTTCCAGGGGGCCCCCGGGGAGCTGTTTTTT.

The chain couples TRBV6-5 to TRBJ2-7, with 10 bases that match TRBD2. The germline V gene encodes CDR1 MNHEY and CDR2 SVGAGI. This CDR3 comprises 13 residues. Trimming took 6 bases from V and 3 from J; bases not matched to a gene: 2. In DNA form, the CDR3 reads TGTGCCAGCAGGGGGACTAGCGTCTACGAGCAGTACTTC. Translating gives CASRGTSVYEQYF.

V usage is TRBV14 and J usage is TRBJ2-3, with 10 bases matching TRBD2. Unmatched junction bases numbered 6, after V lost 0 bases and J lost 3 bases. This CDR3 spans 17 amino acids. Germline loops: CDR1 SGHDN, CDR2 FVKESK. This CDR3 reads CASSQEPLAGPTDTQYF. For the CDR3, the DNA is TGTGCCAGCAGCCAAGAGCCACTAGCGGGGCCGACAGATACGCAGTATTTT.

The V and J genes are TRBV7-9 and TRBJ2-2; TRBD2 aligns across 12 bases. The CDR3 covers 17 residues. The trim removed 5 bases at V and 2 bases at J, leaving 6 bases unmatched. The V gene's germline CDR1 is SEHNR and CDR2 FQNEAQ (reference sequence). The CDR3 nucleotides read TGTGCCAGCAGCCAACTAGCGGGGGGCCTAAACACCGGGGAGCTGTTTTTT. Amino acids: CASSQLAGGLNTGELFF.

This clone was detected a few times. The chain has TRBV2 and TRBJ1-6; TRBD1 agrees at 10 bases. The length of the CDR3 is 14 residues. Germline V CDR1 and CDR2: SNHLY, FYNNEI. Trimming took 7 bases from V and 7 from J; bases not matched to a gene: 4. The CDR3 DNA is TGTGCCAGCATTAGGGACAGGGGAAATTCACCCCTCCACTTT. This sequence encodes CASIRDRGNSPLHF.

The DNA of the CDR3 is TGTGCCAGTAGTATCTCTCTCACGGGCTCCTACGAGCAGTACTTC. It codes for CASSISLTGSYEQYF. The gene calls are TRBV19 and TRBJ2-7; D is unclear. Trimming cost V 3 bases and J 0 bases, with 12 bases left between them. Germline V gene data show CDR1 as LNHDA and CDR2 as SQIVND (reference sequence). CDR3 length: 15 amino acids.

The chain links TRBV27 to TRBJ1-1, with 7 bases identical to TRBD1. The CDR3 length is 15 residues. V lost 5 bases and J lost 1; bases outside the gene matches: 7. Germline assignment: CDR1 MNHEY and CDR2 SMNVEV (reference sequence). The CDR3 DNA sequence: TGTGCCAGCAGTCCGAAGACAGGGAGGAACACTGAAGCTTTCTTT. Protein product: CASSPKTGRNTEAFF.

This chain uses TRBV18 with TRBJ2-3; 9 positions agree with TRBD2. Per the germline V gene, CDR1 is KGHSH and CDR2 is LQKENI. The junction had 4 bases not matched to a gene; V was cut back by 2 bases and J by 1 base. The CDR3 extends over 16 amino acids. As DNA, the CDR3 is TGTGCCAGCTCACCAGTAGCGGGGGCTGGCACAGATACGCAGTATTTT. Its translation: CASSPVAGAGTDTQYF. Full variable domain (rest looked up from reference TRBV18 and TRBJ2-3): NAGVMQNPRHLVRRRGQEARLRCSPMKGHSHVYWYRQLPEEGLKFMVYLQKENIIDESGMPKERFSAEFPKEGPSILRIQQVVRGDSAAYFCASSPVAGAGTDTQYFGPGTRLTVL.

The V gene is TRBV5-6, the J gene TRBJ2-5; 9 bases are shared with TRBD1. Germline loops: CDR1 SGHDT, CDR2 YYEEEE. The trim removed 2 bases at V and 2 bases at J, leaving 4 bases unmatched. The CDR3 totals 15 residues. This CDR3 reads CASSFGTGLQETQYF. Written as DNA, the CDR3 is TGTGCCAGCAGCTTTGGGACAGGGTTACAAGAGACCCAGTACTTC.

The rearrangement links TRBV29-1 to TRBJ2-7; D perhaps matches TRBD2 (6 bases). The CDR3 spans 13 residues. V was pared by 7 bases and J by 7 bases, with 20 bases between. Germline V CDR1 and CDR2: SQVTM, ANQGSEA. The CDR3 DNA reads TGCAGCGCCACCGGGACTCTCCCTCTGGAGCAGTACTTC. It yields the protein CSATGTLPLEQYF.

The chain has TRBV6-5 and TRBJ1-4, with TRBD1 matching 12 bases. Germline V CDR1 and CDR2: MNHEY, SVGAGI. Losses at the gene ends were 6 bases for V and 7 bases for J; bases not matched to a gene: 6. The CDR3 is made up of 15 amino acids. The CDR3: CASRTGTGGFEKLFF. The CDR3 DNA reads TGTGCCAGCAGAACCGGGACAGGGGGCTTTGAAAAACTGTTTTTT.

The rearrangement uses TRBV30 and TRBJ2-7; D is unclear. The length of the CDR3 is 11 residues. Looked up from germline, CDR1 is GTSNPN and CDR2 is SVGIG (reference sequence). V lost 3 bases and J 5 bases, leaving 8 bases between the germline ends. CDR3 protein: CAWSLSDEQYF. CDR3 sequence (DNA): TGTGCCTGGAGCCTCTCTGACGAGCAGTACTTC. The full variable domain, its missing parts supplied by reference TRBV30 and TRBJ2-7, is SQTIHQWPATLVQPVGSPLSLECTVEGTSNPNLYWYRQAAGRGLQLLFYSVGIGQISSEVPQNLSASRPQDRQFILSSKKLLLSDSGFYLCAWSLSDEQYFGPGTRLTVT.

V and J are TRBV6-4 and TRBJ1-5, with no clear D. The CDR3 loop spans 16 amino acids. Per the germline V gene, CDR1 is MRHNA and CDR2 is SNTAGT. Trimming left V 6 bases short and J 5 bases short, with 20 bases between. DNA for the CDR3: TGTGCCAGCAGCCCTACGTTCCGGGGATTCTATCAGCCCCAGCATTTT. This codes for CASSPTFRGFYQPQHF.

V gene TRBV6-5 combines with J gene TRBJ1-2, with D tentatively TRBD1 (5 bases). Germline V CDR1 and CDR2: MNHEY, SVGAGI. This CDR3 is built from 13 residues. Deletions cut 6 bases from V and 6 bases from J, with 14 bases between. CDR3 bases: TGTGCCAGCAGCGATAAGAGCAGGGATGGCTACACCTTC. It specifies CASSDKSRDGYTF.

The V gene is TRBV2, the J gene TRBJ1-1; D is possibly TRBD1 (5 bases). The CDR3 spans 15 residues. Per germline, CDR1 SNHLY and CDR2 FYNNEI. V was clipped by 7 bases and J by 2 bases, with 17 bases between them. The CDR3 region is CASIRDSRQNTEAFF. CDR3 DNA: TGTGCCAGCATCAGGGACTCACGACAAAACACTGAAGCTTTCTTT.

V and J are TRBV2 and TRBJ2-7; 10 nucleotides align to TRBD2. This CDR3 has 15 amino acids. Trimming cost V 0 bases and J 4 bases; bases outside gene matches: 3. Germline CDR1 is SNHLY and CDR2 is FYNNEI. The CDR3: CASSEALAGAYEQYF. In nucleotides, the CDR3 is TGTGCCAGCAGTGAAGCGCTAGCGGGAGCATACGAGCAGTACTTC.

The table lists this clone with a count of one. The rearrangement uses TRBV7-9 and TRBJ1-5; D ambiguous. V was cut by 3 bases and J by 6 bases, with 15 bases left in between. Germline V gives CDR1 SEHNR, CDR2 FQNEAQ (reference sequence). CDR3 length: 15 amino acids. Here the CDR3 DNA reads TGTGCCAGCAGCTTGACGGGTGCCGATGGTCAGCCCCAGCATTTT. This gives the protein CASSLTGADGQPQHF.